This entry describes one T cell receptor beta chain. Under the authors' procedure: For nucleated cells, counts were estimated from reference gene primer amplification. Only in-frame clones appear in the TCRdb table, and some are missing; sequencing was by immunoSEQ multiplex PCR. V and J calls and clone size are as listed in that table; D and trimming were resolved from the DNA. Here the sample spans roughly 240,000 clones, 65% to 90% being singletons. This record belongs to a study of blood T cell repertoires in COVID-19. On the study more broadly: Acute and convalescent COVID-19 specimens originated in the United States, Italy and Spain. PBMCs, B-cell-depleted T cells, or T cells were the source of the cDNA or gDNA that made up the material.

V shed 1 base and J 6 bases; nucleotides not matched to a gene: 2. The CDR3 covers 14 residues. Germline loops: CDR1 LGHNA, CDR2 YSLEER. The sample consisted of peripheral blood. The receptor comes from a man in his forties who had recovered from COVID-19. The V call is TRBV4-3, the J call TRBJ1-5, with 8 bases matching TRBD1. The CDR3 loop reads CASSQGQGFQPQHF. The CDR3 bases are TGCGCCAGCAGCCAAGGACAGGGGTTTCAGCCCCAGCATTTT.